The present TCR beta chain was sequenced within a study of T-cell memory formation after mild COVID-19. Findings and limits, study-wide: The pre-infection memory compartment contained some responding clones, suggesting cross-reactive memory joined.

The germline V and J ends were trimmed by 2 bases and 3 bases, with 16 bases remaining between them. Germline V gene lookup returns CDR1 SGHRS and CDR2 YFSETQ. The CDR3 contains 16 residues. This clonotype has more than one count but fewer than ten. Its target is not known. TCRdb called the 5' RACE reads again in MiXCR, with one record for every CDR3 protein. This sample carries approximately 400,000 distinct CDR3 sequences, roughly 18% of them seen once, and the ten largest clones take roughly 21%. This rearrangement joins TRBV5-1 to TRBJ2-3, with D possibly TRBD2 on 5 matching bases. The TCR was taken from a man between 18 and 35 years old who had mild COVID-19 (a few samples of this study predate the infection). Cell type and time point are not known. Sequencing used PBMCs or a T cell subset sorted from them (not recorded which). CDR3 in amino acids: CASSFGGTGLTDTQYF. The DNA for the CDR3 is TGCGCCAGCAGCTTTGGAGGTACGGGATTAACAGATACGCAGTATTTT.